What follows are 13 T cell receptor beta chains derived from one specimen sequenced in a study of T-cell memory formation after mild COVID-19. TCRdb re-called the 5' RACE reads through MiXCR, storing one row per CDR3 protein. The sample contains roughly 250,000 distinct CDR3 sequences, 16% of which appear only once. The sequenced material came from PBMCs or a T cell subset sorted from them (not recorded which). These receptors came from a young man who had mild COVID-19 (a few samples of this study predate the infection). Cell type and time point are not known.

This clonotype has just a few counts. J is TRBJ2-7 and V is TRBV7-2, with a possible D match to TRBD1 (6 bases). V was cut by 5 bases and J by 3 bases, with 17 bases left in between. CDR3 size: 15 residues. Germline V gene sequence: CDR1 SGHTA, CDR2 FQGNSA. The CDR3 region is CASSPQATGGYEQYF. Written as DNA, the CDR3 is TGTGCCAGCAGCCCCCAAGCGACAGGAGGCTACGAGCAGTACTTC.

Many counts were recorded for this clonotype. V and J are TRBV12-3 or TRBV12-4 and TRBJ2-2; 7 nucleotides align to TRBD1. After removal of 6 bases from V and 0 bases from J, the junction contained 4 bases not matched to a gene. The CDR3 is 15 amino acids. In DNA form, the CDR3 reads TGTGCCAGCAGCCCGGGACAGACGAACACCGGGGAGCTGTTTTTT. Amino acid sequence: CASSPGQTNTGELFF.

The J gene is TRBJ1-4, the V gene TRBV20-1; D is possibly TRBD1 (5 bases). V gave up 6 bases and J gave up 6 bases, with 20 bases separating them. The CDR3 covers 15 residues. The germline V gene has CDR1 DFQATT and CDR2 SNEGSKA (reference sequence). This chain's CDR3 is CSARMGERIYEKLFF. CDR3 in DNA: TGCAGTGCAAGAATGGGGGAGAGAATTTATGAAAAACTGTTTTTT.

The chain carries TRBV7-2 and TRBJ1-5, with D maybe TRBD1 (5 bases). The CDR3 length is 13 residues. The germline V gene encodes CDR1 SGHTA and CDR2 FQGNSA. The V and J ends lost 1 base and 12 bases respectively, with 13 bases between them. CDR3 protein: CASSLGGPKIQHF. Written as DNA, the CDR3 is TGTGCCAGCAGCTTAGGGGGACCAAAGATCCAGCATTTT.

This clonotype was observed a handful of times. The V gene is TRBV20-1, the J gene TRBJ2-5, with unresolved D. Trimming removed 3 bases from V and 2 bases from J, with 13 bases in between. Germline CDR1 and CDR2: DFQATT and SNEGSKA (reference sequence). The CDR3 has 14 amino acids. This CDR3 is CSASRLFLQETQYF. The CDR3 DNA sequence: TGCAGTGCTAGCCGGCTTTTTCTTCAAGAGACCCAGTACTTC.

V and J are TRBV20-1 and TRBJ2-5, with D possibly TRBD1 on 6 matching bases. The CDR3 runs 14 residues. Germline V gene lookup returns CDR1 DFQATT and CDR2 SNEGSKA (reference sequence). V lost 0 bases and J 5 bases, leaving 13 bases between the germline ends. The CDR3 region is CSARDARGGETQYF. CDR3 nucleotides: TGCAGTGCTAGAGACGCCAGGGGTGGGGAGACCCAGTACTTC.

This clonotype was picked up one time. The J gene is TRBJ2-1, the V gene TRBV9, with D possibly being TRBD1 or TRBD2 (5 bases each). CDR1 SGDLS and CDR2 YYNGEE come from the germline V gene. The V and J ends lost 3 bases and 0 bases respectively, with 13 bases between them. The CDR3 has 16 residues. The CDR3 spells CASSELWDLSYNEQFF. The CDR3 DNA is TGTGCCAGCAGCGAACTATGGGACCTCTCCTACAATGAGCAGTTCTTC.

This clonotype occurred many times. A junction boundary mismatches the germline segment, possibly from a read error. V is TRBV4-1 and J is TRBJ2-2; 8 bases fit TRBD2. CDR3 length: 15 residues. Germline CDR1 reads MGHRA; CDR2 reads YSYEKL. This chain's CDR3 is CASSPGLAGTGELFF. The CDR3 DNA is TGTGCCAGCAGCCCAGGACTAGCTGGCACCGGGGAGCTGTTTTTT.

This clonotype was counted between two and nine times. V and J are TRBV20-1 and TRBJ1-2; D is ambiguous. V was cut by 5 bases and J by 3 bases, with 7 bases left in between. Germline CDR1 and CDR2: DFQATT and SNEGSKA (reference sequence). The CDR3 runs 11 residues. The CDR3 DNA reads TGCAGTGCTGGAGTAGACTATGGCTACACCTTC. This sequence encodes CSAGVDYGYTF.

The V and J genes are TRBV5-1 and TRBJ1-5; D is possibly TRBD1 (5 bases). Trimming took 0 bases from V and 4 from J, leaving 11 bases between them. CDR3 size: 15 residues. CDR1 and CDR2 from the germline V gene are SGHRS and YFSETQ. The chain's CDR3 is CASSLDPGTNQPQHF. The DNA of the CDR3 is TGCGCCAGCAGCTTGGACCCCGGGACGAATCAGCCCCAGCATTTT.

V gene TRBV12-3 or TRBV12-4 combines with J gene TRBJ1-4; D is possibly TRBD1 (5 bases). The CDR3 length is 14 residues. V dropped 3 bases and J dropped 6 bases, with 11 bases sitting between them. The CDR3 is CASSFGQAYEKLFF. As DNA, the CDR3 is TGTGCCAGCAGTTTTGGACAAGCATATGAAAAACTGTTTTTT.

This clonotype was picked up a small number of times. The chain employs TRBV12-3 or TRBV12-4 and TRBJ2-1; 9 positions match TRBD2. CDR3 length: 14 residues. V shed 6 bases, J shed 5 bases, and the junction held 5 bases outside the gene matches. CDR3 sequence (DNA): TGTGCCAGCAGCGGACTAGCGATGCACAATGAGCAGTTCTTC. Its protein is CASSGLAMHNEQFF.

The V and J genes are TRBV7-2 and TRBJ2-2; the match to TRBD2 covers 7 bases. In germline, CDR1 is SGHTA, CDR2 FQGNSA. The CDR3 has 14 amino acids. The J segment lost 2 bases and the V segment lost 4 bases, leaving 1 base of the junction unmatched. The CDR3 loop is CASSSTSNTGELFF. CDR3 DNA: TGTGCCAGCAGCTCGACTAGCAACACCGGGGAGCTGTTTTTT.